This T cell receptor (beta chain) stems from a study of CD8 T cells in Susac syndrome. From blood CD8+ and CD4+ T cells, the TCR beta chain was sequenced. When the RNA was reverse transcribed, random hexamers were used with an input of roughly 0.45 to 1 ug. The CDR3 of TCR beta was amplified by immunoSEQ multiplex PCR across 54 Vbeta and 13 Jbeta. Via MiXCR, TCRdb re-called the immunoSEQ multiplex PCR reads, giving one row per CDR3 protein. The sample has 170,000 or so distinct CDR3 sequences, 85% to 95% seen once. The source of this sequence is a human donor with multiple sclerosis. The sequenced material came from CD4+ T cells from PBMCs.

Here the CDR3 reads CASSPTGYGYTF. CDR3 nucleotide sequence: TGTGCCAGCTCACCAACGGGCTATGGCTACACCTTC. This sequence joins TRBV18 and TRBJ1-2, with no clear D. Germline CDR1 reads KGHSH; CDR2 reads LQKENI. CDR3 length equals 12 residues. V dropped 2 bases and J dropped 4 bases, with 5 bases sitting between them. Full variable domain (remainder filled in from reference TRBV18 and TRBJ1-2): NAGVMQNPRHLVRRRGQEARLRCSPMKGHSHVYWYRQLPEEGLKFMVYLQKENIIDESGMPKERFSAEFPKEGPSILRIQQVVRGDSAAYFCASSPTGYGYTFGSGTRLTVV.